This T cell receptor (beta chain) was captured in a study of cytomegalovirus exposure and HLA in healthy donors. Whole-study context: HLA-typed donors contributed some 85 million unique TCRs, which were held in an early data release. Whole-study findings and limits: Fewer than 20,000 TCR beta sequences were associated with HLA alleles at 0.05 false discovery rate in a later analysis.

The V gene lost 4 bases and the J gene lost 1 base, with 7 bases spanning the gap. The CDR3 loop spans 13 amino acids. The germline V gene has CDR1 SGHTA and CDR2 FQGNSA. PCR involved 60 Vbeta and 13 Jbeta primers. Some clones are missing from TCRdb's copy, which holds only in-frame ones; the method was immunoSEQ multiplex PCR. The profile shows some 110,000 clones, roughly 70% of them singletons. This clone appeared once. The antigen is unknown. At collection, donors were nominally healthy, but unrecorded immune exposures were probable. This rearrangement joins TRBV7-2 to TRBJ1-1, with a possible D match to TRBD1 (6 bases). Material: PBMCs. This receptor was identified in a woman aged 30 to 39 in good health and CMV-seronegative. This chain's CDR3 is CASSSQGNTEAFF. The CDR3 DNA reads TGTGCCAGCAGCTCACAGGGGAACACTGAAGCTTTCTTT.